These 4 T cell receptor beta chains came from one sample sequenced in a study of shared clonotypes between healthy human individuals (dated by TCRdb to 2019 to 2021). The library relied on the immunoSEQ multiplex PCR assay. TCRdb took this table from immuneACCESS and kept in-frame rearrangements with V and J called. Such tables lack part of the clones; where checked against another copy, unresolved V genes explain under half of the gap, and the rest is unexplained. The sample table shows more than 2 million clones, and around 95% are seen once. Approximately 0.13% of the sample rests with the top ten. Sequencing used naive CD4+ T cells sorted from blood. Sample cell subset or site, as interpreted from the label and publication: CD45RA+ positively selected. The receptors were gathered from a man between 18 and 29 years old in good health.

The gene calls are TRBV5-6 and TRBJ2-1; D remains unclear. The germline V and J ends were trimmed by 3 bases and 0 bases, with 16 bases remaining between them. Germline assignment: CDR1 SGHDT and CDR2 YYEEEE. There are 17 residues in the CDR3. The CDR3 protein is CASSSPTTGLSYNEQFF. The CDR3 region has the DNA TGTGCCAGCAGCTCGCCCACGACGGGCCTCTCCTACAATGAGCAGTTCTTC.

The chain uses TRBV4-1 and TRBJ1-4; D gene ambiguous. The CDR3 contains 15 residues. V shed 4 bases and J shed 8 bases, with 17 bases lying between them. The germline CDR1 and CDR2 sequences are MGHRA and YSYEKL. This chain's CDR3 is CASSPRSDLREKLFF. The CDR3 DNA follows: TGCGCCAGCAGCCCCCGTTCGGACCTGAGGGAAAAACTGTTTTTT.

V and J are TRBV5-1 and TRBJ2-3; maybe TRBD1 (7 bases). Germline lookup yields CDR1 SGHRS and CDR2 YFSETQ. With 4 bases removed from V and 0 bases from J, the gap between germline ends came to 12 bases. CDR3 length equals 15 residues. Here the CDR3 reads CASSPGGTSTDTQYF. For the CDR3, the DNA is TGCGCCAGCAGCCCAGGGGGGACGAGCACAGATACGCAGTATTTT.

The chain uses TRBV18 and TRBJ1-6; unclear D gene. The germline CDR1 and CDR2 sequences are KGHSH and LQKENI. The CDR3 length is 16 residues. V was cut by 3 bases and J by 4 bases, with 13 bases left in between. CDR3 protein: CASSPASRTYNSPLHF. CDR3 bases: TGTGCCAGCTCACCGGCGAGCAGAACTTATAATTCACCCCTCCACTTT.